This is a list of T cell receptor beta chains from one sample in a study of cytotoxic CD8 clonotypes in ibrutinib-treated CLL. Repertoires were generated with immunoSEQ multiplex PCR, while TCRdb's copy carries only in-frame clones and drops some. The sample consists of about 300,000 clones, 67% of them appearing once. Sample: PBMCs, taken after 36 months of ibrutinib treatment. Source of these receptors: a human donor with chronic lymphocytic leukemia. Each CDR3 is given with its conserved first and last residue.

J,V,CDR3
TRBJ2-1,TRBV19,CASSQTPLAGGNEQFF
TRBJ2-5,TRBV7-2,CASSLPGLAGRETQYF
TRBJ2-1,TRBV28,CASSWYRTSYNEQFF
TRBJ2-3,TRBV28,CASSQGLAASTDTQYF
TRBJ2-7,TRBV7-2,CASSLAGQGEAYEQYF
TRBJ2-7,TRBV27,CASSPGQSYEQYF
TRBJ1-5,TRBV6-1,CASSVTRGSAGYSNQPQHF
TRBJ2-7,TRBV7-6,CASSLAGTEPYEQYF
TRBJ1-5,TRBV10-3,CAISESITGIAYNQPQHF
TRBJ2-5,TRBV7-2,CASSLASGSAETQYF
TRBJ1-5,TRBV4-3,CASSQGLGDNQPQHF
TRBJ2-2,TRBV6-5,CASKGWNTGELFF
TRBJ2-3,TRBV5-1,CASRRTPGTRDTQYF
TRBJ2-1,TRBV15,CATSRKEGSGFGEQFF
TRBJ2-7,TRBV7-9,CASSLAGTGGAAGKQYF